The 25 T cell receptor beta chains reported below all come from one sample, sequenced in a study of blood T cell repertoires in COVID-19. Produced via immunoSEQ multiplex PCR; TCRdb's table is partial and in-frame only. This sample has fewer than 250,000 clones; roughly 82% occur once, and the top ten carry approximately 2.1%. Source material: PBMCs or T cells enriched from blood (not recorded which). All receptors derive from a woman in her 50s who had recovered from COVID-19.

The chain joins TRBV6-5 to TRBJ1-1; a weak D match, TRBD1 (5 bases). CDR3 length: 14 amino acids. V lost 6 bases and J 2 bases, leaving 13 bases between the germline ends. Germline CDR1 reads MNHEY; CDR2 reads SVGAGI. CDR3 bases: TGTGCCAGCAGCGCAGGGTTGTCCAACACTGAAGCTTTCTTT. Translated: CASSAGLSNTEAFF.

The V call is TRBV5-1, the J call TRBJ2-3; the match to TRBD2 covers 14 bases. V lost 1 base and J lost 6; bases outside the gene matches: 10. The germline V gene has CDR1 SGHRS and CDR2 YFSETQ. The CDR3 contains 18 residues. In DNA form, the CDR3 reads TGCGCCAGCAGCTTGCGGACTAGCGGGGGGACCATACAGGATACGCAGTATTTT. Encoded protein: CASSLRTSGGTIQDTQYF.

V and J are TRBV13 and TRBJ2-2, with TRBD1 identical over 9 bases. Germline V gives CDR1 PRHDT, CDR2 FYEKMQ (reference sequence). Germline trimming cut 4 bases from V and 0 bases from J; bases unmatched to any gene: 0. The CDR3 covers 15 residues. The CDR3: CASSWDRANTGELFF. CDR3 bases: TGTGCCAGCAGCTGGGACAGGGCGAACACCGGGGAGCTGTTTTTT.

V is TRBV7-2 and J is TRBJ2-2; TRBD1 might be the D (6 bases). The CDR3 consists of 15 residues. The germline V gene has CDR1 SGHTA and CDR2 FQGNSA. Between the trimmed V and J ends, which lost 5 bases and 4 bases, there was a span of 14 bases. The CDR3 coding sequence is TGTGCCAGCAGCCTTGGGACACCGGGCACCGGGGAGCTGTTTTTT. Translated: CASSLGTPGTGELFF.

The chain recombines TRBV4-3 with TRBJ2-7; 8 nucleotides line up with TRBD1. The CDR3 loop spans 16 amino acids. The germline V gene encodes CDR1 LGHNA and CDR2 YSLEER. Trimming took 0 bases from V and 0 from J; bases not matched to a gene: 4. The CDR3 nucleotides are TGCGCCAGCAGCCAAGAACTCAGGGGGCTCTCCTACGAGCAGTACTTC. As protein: CASSQELRGLSYEQYF.

This chain uses TRBV7-9 with TRBJ1-2, with 7 bases fitting TRBD1. Germline CDR1 is SEHNR and CDR2 is FQNEAQ (reference sequence). The CDR3 runs to 16 residues. V was clipped by 1 base and J by 4 bases; unmatched bases: 9. The CDR3 DNA follows: TGTGCCAGCAGCTTAGAAACAGGGGAATTCGGCTATGGCTACACCTTC. Its translation: CASSLETGEFGYGYTF.

This clone was seen a handful of times. The gene calls are TRBV29-1 and TRBJ1-3; 8 bases map to TRBD1. The CDR3 loop spans 14 amino acids. The germline V gene has CDR1 SQVTM and CDR2 ANQGSEA. Germline trimming cut 4 bases from V and 6 bases from J; bases unmatched to any gene: 8. CDR3 in amino acids: CSVVDRVVSNTIYF. CDR3 DNA: TGCAGCGTTGTGGACAGGGTGGTGTCAAACACCATATATTTT.

CDR3 in DNA: TGTGCCAGTACTCAGGGACTAGCGGGAGCGAACACCGGGGAGCTGTTTTTT. It yields the protein CASTQGLAGANTGELFF. This sequence joins TRBV19 and TRBJ2-2; 14 nucleotides agree with TRBD2. The ends lost 7 bases at V and 0 bases at J; junction bases unmatched: 4. The CDR3 covers 17 residues. Per germline, CDR1 LNHDA and CDR2 SQIVND (reference sequence).

This rearrangement joins TRBV19 to TRBJ1-5; no firm D call. V gave up 5 bases and J gave up 0 bases, with 14 bases separating them. Germline loops: CDR1 LNHDA, CDR2 SQIVND (reference sequence). This CDR3 has 16 residues. This CDR3 is CASSLQPGYSNQPQHF. The CDR3 nucleotides read TGTGCCAGTAGTCTACAGCCTGGTTATAGCAATCAGCCCCAGCATTTT.

The chain employs TRBV24-1 and TRBJ2-2; 7 bases fit TRBD2. Germline V gene sequence: CDR1 KGHDR, CDR2 SFDVKD. V lost 1 base and J lost 6; bases outside the gene matches: 22. This CDR3 has 21 residues. CDR3 bases: TGTGCCACCAGTGATTTAAATACTATCGGGACTAAGGGTAGCGGGCCCGGGGAGCTGTTTTTT. It encodes CATSDLNTIGTKGSGPGELFF.

This rearrangement joins TRBV6-2 or TRBV6-3 to TRBJ2-3; TRBD2 matches 7 bases. The germline CDR1 and CDR2 sequences are MNHEY and SVGEGT. This CDR3 contains 15 residues. V shed 2 bases, J shed 2 bases, and the junction held 4 bases outside the gene matches. This chain's CDR3 is CASSYVGGFTDTQYF. DNA for the CDR3: TGTGCCAGCAGTTACGTCGGGGGGTTCACAGATACGCAGTATTTT.

V usage is TRBV6-2 or TRBV6-3 and J usage is TRBJ2-4, with TRBD1 matching 9 bases. The CDR3 sequence is 16 residues long. The V gene end was trimmed by 6 bases and the J gene end by 3 bases; junction bases not matched to a gene: 9. CDR1 is MNHEY and CDR2 is SVGEGT in the germline V gene. Here the CDR3 reads CASSRDRAPNKNIQYF. The DNA for the CDR3 is TGTGCCAGCAGCCGGGACAGGGCCCCGAACAAAAACATTCAGTACTTC.

This clone was seen a single time. This chain links TRBV5-4 with TRBJ2-5; D might be TRBD2 (5 bases). The CDR3 contains 16 residues. Trimming removed 0 bases at V and 6 bases at J, with 18 bases between. Germline CDR1 reads SGHNT; CDR2 reads YYREEE (reference sequence). CDR3 sequence (DNA): TGTGCCAGCAGCTTGGACCCTAGCTCCCTCCCTCAGACCCAGTACTTC. It specifies CASSLDPSSLPQTQYF. The variable domain in full, completed from reference TRBV5-4 and TRBJ2-5, reads ETGVTQSPTHLIKTRGQQVTLRCSSQSGHNTVSWYQQALGQGPQFIFQYYREEENGRGNFPPRFSGLQFPNYSSELNVNALELDDSALYLCASSLDPSSLPQTQYFGPGTRLLVL.

This clone was found once. J is TRBJ2-3 and V is TRBV5-1; 13 bases fit TRBD2. Looked up from germline, CDR1 is SGHRS and CDR2 is YFSETQ. V trimming: 4 bases; J trimming: 3 bases; junction bases outside the gene matches: 11. This CDR3 region has 18 residues. CDR3: CASSPGRETSGGTDTQYF. CDR3 coding DNA: TGCGCCAGCAGCCCGGGACGGGAGACTAGCGGGGGGACAGATACGCAGTATTTT.

The chain carries TRBV9 and TRBJ1-2; D not resolved. CDR1 is SGDLS, CDR2 YYNGEE, per germline. The CDR3 loop spans 14 amino acids. V lost 4 bases to trimming and J lost 7 bases, with 17 bases between them. For the CDR3, the DNA is TGTGCCAGCAGCCCCTCGGGAGGAGGCATTGGCTACACCTTC. Translating gives CASSPSGGGIGYTF.

V is TRBV4-2 and J is TRBJ2-3, with D tentatively TRBD1 (6 bases). The CDR3 is 15 amino acids. Germline loops: CDR1 LGHNA, CDR2 YNFKEQ. The V end lost 1 base, the J end lost 2 bases, and 10 bases lay between the germline ends. The CDR3 loop reads CASSQGEGDTDTQYF. For the CDR3, the DNA is TGTGCCAGCAGCCAAGGTGAGGGGGACACAGATACGCAGTATTTT.

V and J are TRBV6-2 or TRBV6-3 and TRBJ2-1; 7 bases are shared with TRBD2. Unmatched junction bases numbered 9, after V lost 4 bases and J lost 0 bases. The CDR3 has 17 amino acids. Germline V CDR1 and CDR2: MNHEY, SVGEGT. CDR3 nucleotides: TGTGCCAGCAGTTGGATTAGCGGGCGTAGCTCCTACAATGAGCAGTTCTTC. Translated, it gives CASSWISGRSSYNEQFF.

The genes are TRBV9 and TRBJ2-1; D uncertain. The germline V and J ends were trimmed by 0 bases and 4 bases, with 8 bases remaining between them. The CDR3 has 14 amino acids. Germline lookup yields CDR1 SGDLS and CDR2 YYNGEE. Here the CDR3 DNA reads TGTGCCAGCAGCGTAGCTGTGGAGTACAATGAGCAGTTCTTC. Its protein product is CASSVAVEYNEQFF.

This clone was counted once. The rearrangement uses TRBV29-1 and TRBJ1-3, with a possible D match to TRBD1 (5 bases). Germline CDR1 and CDR2: SQVTM and ANQGSEA. V dropped 4 bases and J dropped 0 bases, with 13 bases sitting between them. This CDR3 has 15 residues. This chain's CDR3 is CSVGGDANSGNTIYF. The CDR3 coding sequence is TGCAGCGTTGGGGGGGACGCGAACTCTGGAAACACCATATATTTT.

CDR3 residues: CASSIVAGLNEQFF. CDR3 bases: TGTGCCAGTAGTATAGTGGCAGGGTTGAATGAGCAGTTCTTC. The V gene is TRBV19, the J gene TRBJ2-1; D might be TRBD1 (5 bases). The CDR3 length is 14 residues. Trimming pared 1 base from V and 7 bases from J, leaving 11 bases between. Germline assignment: CDR1 LNHDA and CDR2 SQIVND (reference sequence).

This clone was counted only a few times. This chain uses TRBV2 with TRBJ1-5, with a weak D call TRBD1 (6 bases). This CDR3 is 15 amino acids long. V shed 10 bases and J shed 0 bases, with 16 bases lying between them. Germline V gene data show CDR1 as SNHLY and CDR2 as FYNNEI. As DNA, the CDR3 is TGTGCCACTAGAATGCAGGGGTCTAGCAATCAGCCCCAGCATTTT. This codes for CATRMQGSSNQPQHF.

V usage is TRBV7-8 and J usage is TRBJ2-5, with 9 bases that match TRBD2. This CDR3 is built from 18 residues. From germline, CDR1 is SGHVS and CDR2 FQNEAQ. Unmatched junction bases numbered 11, after V lost 2 bases and J lost 1 base. The CDR3 sequence is CASSLIPRGLAIQETQYF. The CDR3 DNA reads as TGTGCCAGCAGCTTAATTCCCCGCGGACTAGCGATCCAAGAGACCCAGTACTTC.

The V and J genes are TRBV18 and TRBJ1-4; D gene unclear. Per the germline V gene, CDR1 is KGHSH and CDR2 is LQKENI. The CDR3 contains 15 residues. V lost 4 bases to trimming and J lost 0 bases, with 9 bases between them. The CDR3 reads CASSLGRATNEKLFF. The CDR3 coding sequence is TGTGCCAGCTCACTAGGTCGGGCAACTAATGAAAAACTGTTTTTT. The variable domain in full, with the rest retrieved from reference TRBV18 and TRBJ1-4, is NAGVMQNPRHLVRRRGQEARLRCSPMKGHSHVYWYRQLPEEGLKFMVYLQKENIIDESGMPKERFSAEFPKEGPSILRIQQVVRGDSAAYFCASSLGRATNEKLFFGSGTQLSVL.

The J gene is TRBJ2-1, the V gene TRBV21-1; TRBD2 was called by the table and not checked on the DNA. TRBV21-1 is termed a pseudogene. The CDR3 runs to 14 residues. CDR3 region: CAVCEGGPYNEQFF. The CDR3 DNA reads as TGTGCCGTTTGTGAGGGAGGGCCCTACAATGAGCAGTTCTTC.

This clone has a handful of counts. The V call is TRBV12-3 or TRBV12-4, the J call TRBJ1-6, with 7 bases fitting TRBD1. CDR3 length: 13 residues. Trimming took 6 bases from V and 14 from J; bases not matched to a gene: 10. The CDR3 region has the DNA TGTGCCAGCAGAATCGAGGGGGCAGAGGCCCTCCACTTT. Protein sequence: CASRIEGAEALHF.